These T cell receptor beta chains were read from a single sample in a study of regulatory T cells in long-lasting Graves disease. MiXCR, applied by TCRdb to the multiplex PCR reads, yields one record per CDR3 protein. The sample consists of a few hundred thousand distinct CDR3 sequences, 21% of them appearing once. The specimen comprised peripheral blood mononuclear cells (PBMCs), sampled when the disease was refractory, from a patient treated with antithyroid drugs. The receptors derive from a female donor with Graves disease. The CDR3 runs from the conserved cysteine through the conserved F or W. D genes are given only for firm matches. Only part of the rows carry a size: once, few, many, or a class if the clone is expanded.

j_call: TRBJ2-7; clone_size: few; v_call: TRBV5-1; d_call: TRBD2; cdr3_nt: TGCGCCAGCAGCTTGGAAGCGGGAGAATACGAGCAGTACTTC; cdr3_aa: CASSLEAGEYEQYF
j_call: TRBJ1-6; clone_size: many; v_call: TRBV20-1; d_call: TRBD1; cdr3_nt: TGCAGTGCTGCAGGGGGAAGGGATTCACCCCTCCACTTT; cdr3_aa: CSAAGGRDSPLHF
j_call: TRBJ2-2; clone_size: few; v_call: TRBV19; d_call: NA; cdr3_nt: TGTGCCAGTCAGAGCGGGACACATACCGGGGAGCTGTTTTTT; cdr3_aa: CASQSGTHTGELFF
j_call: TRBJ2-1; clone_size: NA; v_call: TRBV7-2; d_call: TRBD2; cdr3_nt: TGTGCCAGCAGCTTAGCGTTACTAGCGAAAGAGCAGTTCTTC; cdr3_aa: CASSLALLAKEQFF
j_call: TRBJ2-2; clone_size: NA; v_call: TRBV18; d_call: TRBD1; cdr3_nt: TGTGCCAGCTATAACCCCGGGACAGGGGGCCGGACCGGGGAGCTGTTTTTT; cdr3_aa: CASYNPGTGGRTGELFF
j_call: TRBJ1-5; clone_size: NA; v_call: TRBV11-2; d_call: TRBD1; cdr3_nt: TGTGCCAGCAGCCACACAGGGGCCCGGGAGCGGCAGCCCCAGCATTTT; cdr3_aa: CASSHTGARERQPQHF
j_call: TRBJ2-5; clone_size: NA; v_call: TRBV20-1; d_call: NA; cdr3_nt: TGCAGTGCAGCTGCAGAGACCCAGTACTTC; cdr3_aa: CSAAAETQYF
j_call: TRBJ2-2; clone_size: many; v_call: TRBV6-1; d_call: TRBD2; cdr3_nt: TGTGCCAGCACCCCTAGCGGGAGCAGGGAGCTGTTTTTT; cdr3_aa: CASTPSGSRELFF
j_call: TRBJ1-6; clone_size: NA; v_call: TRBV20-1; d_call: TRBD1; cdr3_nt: TGCAGTGCTAGGGGACAGGGGGGTCATTCACCCCTCCACTTT; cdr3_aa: CSARGQGGHSPLHF
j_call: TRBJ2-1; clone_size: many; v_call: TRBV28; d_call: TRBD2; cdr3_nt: TGTGCCTGCGGGACTAGCGGATACTCCTACAATGAGCAGTTCTTC; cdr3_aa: CACGTSGYSYNEQFF
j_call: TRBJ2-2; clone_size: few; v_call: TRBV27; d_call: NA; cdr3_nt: TGTGCCAGCAGTAGGCTAGAGGGCGTATCCGGGGAGCTGTTTTTT; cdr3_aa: CASSRLEGVSGELFF
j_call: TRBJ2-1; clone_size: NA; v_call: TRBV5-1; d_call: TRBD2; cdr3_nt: TGCGCCAGCAGCCGGGGACTAGCGGGAGGGTGGAACAATGAGCAGTTCTTC; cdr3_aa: CASSRGLAGGWNNEQFF
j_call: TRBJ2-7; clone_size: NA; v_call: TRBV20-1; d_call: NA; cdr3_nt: TGCAGTCCTTCCCGGGGAATCTCCTACGAGCAGTACTTC; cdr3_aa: CSPSRGISYEQYF
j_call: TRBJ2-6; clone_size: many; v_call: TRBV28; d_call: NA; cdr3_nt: TGTGCCAGCACCTCAGGGACTGGGGCCAACGTCCTGACTTTC; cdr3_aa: CASTSGTGANVLTF
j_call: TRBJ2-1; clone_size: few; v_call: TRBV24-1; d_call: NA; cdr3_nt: TGTGCCACCAGTGCCACGAATAGCGAGTACTCCTACAATGAGCAGTTCTTC; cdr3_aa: CATSATNSEYSYNEQFF
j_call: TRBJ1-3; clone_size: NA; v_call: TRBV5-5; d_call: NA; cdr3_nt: TGTGCCAGCAGCTCCCCAGGGTCCTCTGGAAACACCATATATTTT; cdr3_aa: CASSSPGSSGNTIYF
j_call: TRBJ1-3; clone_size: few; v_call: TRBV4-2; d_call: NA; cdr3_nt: TGTGCCAGCAGCCAACGGCGATTATTGGGTTCTGGAAACACCATATATTTT; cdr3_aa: CASSQRRLLGSGNTIYF
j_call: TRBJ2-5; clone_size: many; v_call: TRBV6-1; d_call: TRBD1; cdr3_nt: TGTGCCAGCAACAGGGGAGACCAAGAGACCCAGTACTTC; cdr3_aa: CASNRGDQETQYF
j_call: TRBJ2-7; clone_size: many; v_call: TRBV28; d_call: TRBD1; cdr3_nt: TGTGCCAGCGGTGGGACAGGGGAGACCTACGAGCAGTACTTC; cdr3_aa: CASGGTGETYEQYF
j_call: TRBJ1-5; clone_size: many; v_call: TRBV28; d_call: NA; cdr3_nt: TGTGCCAGCAGTGGACAGTTCAATCAGCCCCAGCATTTT; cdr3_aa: CASSGQFNQPQHF
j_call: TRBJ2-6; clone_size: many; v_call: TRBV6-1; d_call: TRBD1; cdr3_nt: TGTGCCAGCAGTGTTGCCGACAGGGGTTCTGGGGCCAACGTCCTGACTTTC; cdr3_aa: CASSVADRGSGANVLTF
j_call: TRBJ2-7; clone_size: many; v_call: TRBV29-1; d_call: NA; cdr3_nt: TGCAGCGTTGAGGCCGGGAGTAAAGAAGAGCAGTACTTC; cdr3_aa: CSVEAGSKEEQYF
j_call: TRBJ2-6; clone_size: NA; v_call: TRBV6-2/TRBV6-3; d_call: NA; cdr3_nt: TGTGCAGGAGGGGTCCAGGGACCCGGGGCCAACGTCCTGACTTTC; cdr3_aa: CAGGVQGPGANVLTF
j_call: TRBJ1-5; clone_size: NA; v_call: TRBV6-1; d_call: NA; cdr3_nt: TGTGCCAGCAGTGAGTGGGCAGATAGCAATCAGCCCCAGCATTTT; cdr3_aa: CASSEWADSNQPQHF
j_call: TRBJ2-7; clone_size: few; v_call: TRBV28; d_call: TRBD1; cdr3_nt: TGTGCCAGCAGGTCACAGGGGGCGCTCTCCTACGAGCAGTACTTC; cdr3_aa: CASRSQGALSYEQYF
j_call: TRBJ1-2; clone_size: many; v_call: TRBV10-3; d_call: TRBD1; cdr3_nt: TGTGCCATCAGTGGTGGGACAGTGACCAACTATGGCTACACCTTC; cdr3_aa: CAISGGTVTNYGYTF
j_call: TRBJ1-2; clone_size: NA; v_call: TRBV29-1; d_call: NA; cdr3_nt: TGCAGCCATTTCGGGGTAGGAGGCTACACCTTC; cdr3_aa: CSHFGVGGYTF
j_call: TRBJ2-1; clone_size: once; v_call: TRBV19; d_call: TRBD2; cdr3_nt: TGTGCCAGTACGCGGGAGGGCTCCTATGAGCAGTTCTTC; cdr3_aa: CASTREGSYEQFF
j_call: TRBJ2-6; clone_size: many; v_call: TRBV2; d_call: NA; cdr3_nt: TGTGCCAGCACGGTTCTCTCTGGGGCCAACGTCCTGACTTTC; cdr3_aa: CASTVLSGANVLTF
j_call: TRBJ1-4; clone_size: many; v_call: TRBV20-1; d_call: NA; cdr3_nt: TGCAGTGCTAGACTCCCGAAAAGTGAAAAACTGTTTTTT; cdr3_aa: CSARLPKSEKLFF
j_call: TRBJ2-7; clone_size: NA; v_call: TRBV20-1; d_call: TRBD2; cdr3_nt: TGCAGTGCCCATACTAGCGGGACAGCCTACGAGCAGTACTTC; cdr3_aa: CSAHTSGTAYEQYF